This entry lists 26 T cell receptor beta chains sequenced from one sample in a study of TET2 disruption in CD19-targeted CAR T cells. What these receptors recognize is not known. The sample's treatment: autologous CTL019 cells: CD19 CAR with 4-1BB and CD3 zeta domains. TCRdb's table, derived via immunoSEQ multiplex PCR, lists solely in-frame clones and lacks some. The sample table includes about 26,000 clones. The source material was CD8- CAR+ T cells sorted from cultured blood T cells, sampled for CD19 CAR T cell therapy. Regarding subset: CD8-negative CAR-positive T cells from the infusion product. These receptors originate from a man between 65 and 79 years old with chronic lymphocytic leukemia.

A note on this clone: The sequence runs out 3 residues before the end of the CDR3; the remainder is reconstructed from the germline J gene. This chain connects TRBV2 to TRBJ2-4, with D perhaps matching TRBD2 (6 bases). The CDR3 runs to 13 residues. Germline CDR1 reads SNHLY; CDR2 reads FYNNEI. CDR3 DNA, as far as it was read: TGTGCCAGCAGTGTGGGGGGAGGTCAGCCT. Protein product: CASSVGGGQP. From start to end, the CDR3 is CASSVGGGQPQYF.

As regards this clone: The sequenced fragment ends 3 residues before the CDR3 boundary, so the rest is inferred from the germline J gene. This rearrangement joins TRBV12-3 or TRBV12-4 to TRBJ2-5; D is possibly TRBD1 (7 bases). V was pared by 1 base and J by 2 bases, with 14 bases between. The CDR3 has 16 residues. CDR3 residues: CASSLDQAGGQETQYF. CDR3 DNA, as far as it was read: TGTGCCAGCAGTTTAGATCAGGCAGGGGGGCAAGAGACC.

CDR3 DNA, as far as it was read: TGTGCCTGGAGGAACTCAGGCGGGGAG. It codes for CAWRNSGGE. The entire CDR3 sequence reads CAWRNSGGELFF. V is TRBV30 and J is TRBJ2-2; D gene unclear. The read ends 3 residues shy of where the CDR3 ends; the end is completed using the germline J gene. Germline CDR1 is GTSNPN and CDR2 is SVGIG (reference sequence). The CDR3 totals 12 residues. The V and J ends lost 3 bases and 7 bases respectively, with 9 bases between them.

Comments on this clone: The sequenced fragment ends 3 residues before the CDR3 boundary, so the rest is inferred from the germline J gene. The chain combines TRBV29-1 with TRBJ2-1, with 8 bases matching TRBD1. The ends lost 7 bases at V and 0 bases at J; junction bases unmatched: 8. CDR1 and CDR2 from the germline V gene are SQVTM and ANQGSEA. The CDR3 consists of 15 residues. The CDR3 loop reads CSATGGASSYNEQFF. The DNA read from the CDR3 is TGCAGCGCCACAGGGGGAGCAAGCTCCTACAATGAG.

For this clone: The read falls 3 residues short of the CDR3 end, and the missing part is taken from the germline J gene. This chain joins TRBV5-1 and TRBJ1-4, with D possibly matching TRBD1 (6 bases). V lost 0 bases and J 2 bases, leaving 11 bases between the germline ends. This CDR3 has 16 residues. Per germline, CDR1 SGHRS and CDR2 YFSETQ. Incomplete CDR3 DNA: TGCGCCAGCAGCTTGGCCCCCGACAGGACTAATGAAAAA. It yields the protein CASSLAPDRTNEK. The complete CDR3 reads CASSLAPDRTNEKLFF.

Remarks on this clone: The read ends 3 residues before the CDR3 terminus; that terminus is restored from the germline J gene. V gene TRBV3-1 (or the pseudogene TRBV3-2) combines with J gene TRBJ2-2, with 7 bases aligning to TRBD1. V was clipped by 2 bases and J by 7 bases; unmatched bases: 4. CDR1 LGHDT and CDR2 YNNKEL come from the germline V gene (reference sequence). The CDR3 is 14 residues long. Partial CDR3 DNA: TGTGCCAGCAGCCAACAGGGGGAAGGCGGGGAG. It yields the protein CASSQQGEGGE. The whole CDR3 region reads CASSQQGEGGELFF.

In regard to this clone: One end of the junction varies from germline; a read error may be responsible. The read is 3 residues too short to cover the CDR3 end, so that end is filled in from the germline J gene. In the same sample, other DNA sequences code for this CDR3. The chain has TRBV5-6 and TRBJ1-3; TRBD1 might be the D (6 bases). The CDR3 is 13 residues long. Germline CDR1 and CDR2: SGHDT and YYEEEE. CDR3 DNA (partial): TGTGCCAGCACTAAAGGGGGACGAAACACT. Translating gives CASTKGGRNT. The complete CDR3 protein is CASTKGGRNTIYF.

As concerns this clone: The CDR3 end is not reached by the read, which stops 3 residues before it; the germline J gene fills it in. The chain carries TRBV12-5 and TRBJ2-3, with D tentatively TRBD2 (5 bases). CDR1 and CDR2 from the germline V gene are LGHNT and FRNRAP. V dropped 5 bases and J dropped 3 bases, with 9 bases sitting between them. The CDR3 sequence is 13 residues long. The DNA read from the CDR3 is TGTGCTAGTGGTCCGCGGAGGACAGATACG. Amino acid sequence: CASGPRRTDT. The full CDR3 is CASGPRRTDTQYF. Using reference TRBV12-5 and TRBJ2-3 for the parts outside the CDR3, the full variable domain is DARVTQTPRHKVTEMGQEVTMRCQPILGHNTVFWYRQTMMQGLELLAYFRNRAPLDDSGMPKDRFSAEMPDATLATLKIQPSEPRDSAVYFCASGPRRTDTQYFGPGTRLTVL.

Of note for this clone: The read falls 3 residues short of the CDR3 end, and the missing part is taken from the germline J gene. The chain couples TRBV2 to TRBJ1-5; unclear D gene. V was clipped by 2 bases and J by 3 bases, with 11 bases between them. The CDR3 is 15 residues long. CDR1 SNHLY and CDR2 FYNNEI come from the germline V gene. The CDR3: CASSERLRTNQPQHF. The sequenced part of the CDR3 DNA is TGTGCCAGCAGTGAACGTCTCAGAACCAATCAGCCC. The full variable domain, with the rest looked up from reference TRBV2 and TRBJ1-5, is EPEVTQTPSHQVTQMGQEVILRCVPISNHLYFYWYRQILGQKVEFLVSFYNNEISEKSEIFDDQFSVERPDGSNFTLKIRSTKLEDSAMYFCASSERLRTNQPQHFGDGTRLSIL.

Here the CDR3 reads CASSSRDFSNQPQYF. CDR3 bases read: TGTGCCAGCTCATCCAGGGATTTCAGCAATCAGCCT. This chain connects TRBV18 to TRBJ2-4; a possible D gene is TRBD1 (5 bases). The missing CDR3 end, 3 residues past where the read stops, is filled in from the germline J gene. This CDR3 comprises 15 residues. CDR1 is KGHSH, CDR2 LQKENI, per germline.

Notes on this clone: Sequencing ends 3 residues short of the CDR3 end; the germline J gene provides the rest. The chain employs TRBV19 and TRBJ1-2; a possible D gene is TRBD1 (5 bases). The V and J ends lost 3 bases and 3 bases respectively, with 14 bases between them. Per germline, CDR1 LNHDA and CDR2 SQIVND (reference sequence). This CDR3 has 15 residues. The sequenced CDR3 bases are TGTGCCAGTAGTATTTGGGGGGTTGGCGACTATGGC. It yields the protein CASSIWGVGDYG. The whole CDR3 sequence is CASSIWGVGDYGYTF. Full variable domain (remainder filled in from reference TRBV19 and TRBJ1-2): DGGITQSPKYLFRKEGQNVTLSCEQNLNHDAMYWYRQDPGQGLRLIYYSQIVNDFQKGDIAEGYSVSREKKESFPLTVTSAQKNPTAFYLCASSIWGVGDYGYTFGSGTRLTVV.

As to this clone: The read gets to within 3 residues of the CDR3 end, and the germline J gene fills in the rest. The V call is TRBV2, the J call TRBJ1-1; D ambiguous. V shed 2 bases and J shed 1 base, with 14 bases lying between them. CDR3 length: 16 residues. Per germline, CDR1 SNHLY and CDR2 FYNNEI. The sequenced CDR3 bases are TGTGCCAGCAGTGAAAGGGTGGCAGGAGGGAACACTGAA. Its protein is CASSERVAGGNTE. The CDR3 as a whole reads CASSERVAGGNTEAFF.

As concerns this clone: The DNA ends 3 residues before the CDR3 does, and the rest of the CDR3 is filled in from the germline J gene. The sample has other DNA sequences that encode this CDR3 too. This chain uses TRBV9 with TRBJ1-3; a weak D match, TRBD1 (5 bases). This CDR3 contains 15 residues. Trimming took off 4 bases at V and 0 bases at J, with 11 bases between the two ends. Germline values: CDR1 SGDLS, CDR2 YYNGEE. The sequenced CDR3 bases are TGTGCCAGCAGCAACCTACAGGCCTCTGGAAACACC. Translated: CASSNLQASGNT. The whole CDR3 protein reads CASSNLQASGNTIYF. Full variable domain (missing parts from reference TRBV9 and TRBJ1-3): DSGVTQTPKHLITATGQRVTLRCSPRSGDLSVYWYQQSLDQGLQFLIQYYNGEERAKGNILERFSAQQFPDLHSELNLSSLELGDSALYFCASSNLQASGNTIYFGEGSWLTVV.

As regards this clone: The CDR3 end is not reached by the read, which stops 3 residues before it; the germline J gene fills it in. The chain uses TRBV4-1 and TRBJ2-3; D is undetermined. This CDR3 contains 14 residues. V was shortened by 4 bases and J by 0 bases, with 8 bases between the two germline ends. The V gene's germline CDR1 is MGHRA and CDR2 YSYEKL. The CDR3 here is CASSLQTSTDTQYF. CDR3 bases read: TGCGCCAGCAGCCTCCAGACTAGCACAGATACG.

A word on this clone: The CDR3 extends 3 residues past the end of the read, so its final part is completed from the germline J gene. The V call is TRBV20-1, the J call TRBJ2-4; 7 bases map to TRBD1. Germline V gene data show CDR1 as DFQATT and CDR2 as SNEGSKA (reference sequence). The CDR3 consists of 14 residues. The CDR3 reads CSARDSQLNYGQYF. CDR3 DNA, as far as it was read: TGCAGTGCGAGGGACAGCCAGTTAAACTATGGT.

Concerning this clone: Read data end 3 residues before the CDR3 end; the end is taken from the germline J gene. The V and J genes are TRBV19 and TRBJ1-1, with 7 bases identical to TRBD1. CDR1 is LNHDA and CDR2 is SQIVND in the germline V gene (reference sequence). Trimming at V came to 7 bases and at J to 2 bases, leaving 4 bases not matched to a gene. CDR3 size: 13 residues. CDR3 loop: CASTRQGNTEAFF. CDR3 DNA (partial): TGTGCCAGTACCCGACAGGGAAACACTGAA.

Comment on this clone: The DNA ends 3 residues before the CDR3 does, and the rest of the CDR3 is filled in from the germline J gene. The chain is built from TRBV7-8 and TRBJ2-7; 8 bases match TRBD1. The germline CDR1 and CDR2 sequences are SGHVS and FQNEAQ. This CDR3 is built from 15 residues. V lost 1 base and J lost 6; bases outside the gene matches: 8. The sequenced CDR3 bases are TGTGCCAGCAGCTTAGTAGGACAGGGTTATATCGAG. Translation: CASSLVGQGYIE. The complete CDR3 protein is CASSLVGQGYIEQYF.

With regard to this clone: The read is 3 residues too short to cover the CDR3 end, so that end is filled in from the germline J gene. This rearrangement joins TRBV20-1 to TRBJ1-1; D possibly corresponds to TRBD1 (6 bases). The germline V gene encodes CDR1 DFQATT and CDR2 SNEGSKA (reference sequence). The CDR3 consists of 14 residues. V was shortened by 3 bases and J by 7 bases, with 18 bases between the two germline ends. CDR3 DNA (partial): TGCAGTGCTAGGGGGACAACTAGTAGCGATGAA. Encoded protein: CSARGTTSSDE. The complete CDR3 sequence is CSARGTTSSDEAFF.

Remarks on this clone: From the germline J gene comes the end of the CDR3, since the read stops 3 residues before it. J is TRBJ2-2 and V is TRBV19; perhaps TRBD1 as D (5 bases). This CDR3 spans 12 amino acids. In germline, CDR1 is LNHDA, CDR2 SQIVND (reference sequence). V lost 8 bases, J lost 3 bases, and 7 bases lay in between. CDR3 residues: CASLQDTGELFF. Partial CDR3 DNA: TGTGCCAGTCTACAGGACACCGGGGAG.

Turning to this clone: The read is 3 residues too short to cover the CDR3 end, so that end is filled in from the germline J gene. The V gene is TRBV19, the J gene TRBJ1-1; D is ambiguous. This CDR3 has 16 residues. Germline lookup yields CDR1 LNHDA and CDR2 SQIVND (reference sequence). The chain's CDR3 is CASSRFMVIAKNIAFF. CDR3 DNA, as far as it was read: TGTGCCAGTAGTAGATTTATGGTCATAGCCAAAAACATT.

The sequenced part of the CDR3 DNA is TGTGCCAGCAGCTCCAGACTAGCGGGTAACTACGAC. Its translation: CASSSRLAGNYD. The whole CDR3 reads CASSSRLAGNYDYTF. V usage is TRBV7-8 and J usage is TRBJ1-2; D remains unclear. The read terminates 3 residues ahead of where the CDR3 ends, so the germline J gene completes it. CDR1 is SGHVS, CDR2 FQNEAQ, per germline. The CDR3 runs 15 residues.

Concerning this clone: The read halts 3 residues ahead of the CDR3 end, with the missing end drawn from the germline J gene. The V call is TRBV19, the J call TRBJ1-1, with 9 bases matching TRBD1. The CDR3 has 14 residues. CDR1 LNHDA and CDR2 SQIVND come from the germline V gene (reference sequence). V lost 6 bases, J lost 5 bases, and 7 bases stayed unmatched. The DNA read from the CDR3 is TGTGCCAGTAGGGAGACAGGGGGGAGGACTGAA. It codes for CASRETGGRTE. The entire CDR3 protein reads CASRETGGRTEAFF. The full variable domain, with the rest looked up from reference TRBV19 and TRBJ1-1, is DGGITQSPKYLFRKEGQNVTLSCEQNLNHDAMYWYRQDPGQGLRLIYYSQIVNDFQKGDIAEGYSVSREKKESFPLTVTSAQKNPTAFYLCASRETGGRTEAFFGQGTRLTVV.

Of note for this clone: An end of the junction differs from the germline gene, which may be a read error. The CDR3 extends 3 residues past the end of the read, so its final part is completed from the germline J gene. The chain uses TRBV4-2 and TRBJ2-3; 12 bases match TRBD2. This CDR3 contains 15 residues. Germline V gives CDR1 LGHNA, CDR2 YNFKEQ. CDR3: CASSPLAGGRETQYF. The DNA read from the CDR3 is TGCGCCAGCAGCCCTCTAGCGGGGGGGCGGGAGACG.

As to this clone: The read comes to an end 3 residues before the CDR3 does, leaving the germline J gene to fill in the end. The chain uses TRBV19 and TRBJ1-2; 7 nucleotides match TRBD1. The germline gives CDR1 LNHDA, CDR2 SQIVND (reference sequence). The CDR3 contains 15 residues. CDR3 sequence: CASSSTGAVTDTYTF. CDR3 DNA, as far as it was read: TGTGCCAGTAGTTCAACAGGGGCCGTCACAGATACC.

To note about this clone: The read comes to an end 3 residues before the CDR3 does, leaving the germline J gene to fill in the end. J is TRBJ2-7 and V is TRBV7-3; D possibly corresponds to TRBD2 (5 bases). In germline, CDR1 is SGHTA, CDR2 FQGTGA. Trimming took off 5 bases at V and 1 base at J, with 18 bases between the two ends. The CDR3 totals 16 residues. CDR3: CASSLRTGSWSYEQYF. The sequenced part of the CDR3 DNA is TGTGCCAGCAGCCTCAGGACGGGGAGCTGGTCCTACGAG.

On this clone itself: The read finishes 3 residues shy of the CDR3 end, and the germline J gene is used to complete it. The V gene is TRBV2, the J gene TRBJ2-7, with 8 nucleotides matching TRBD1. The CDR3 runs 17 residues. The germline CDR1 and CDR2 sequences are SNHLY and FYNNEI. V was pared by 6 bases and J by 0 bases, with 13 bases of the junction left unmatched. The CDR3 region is CASRGEAGTGPSYEQYF. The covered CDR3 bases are TGTGCCAGCAGAGGCGAGGCGGGGACAGGACCCTCCTACGAG. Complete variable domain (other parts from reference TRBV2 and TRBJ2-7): EPEVTQTPSHQVTQMGQEVILRCVPISNHLYFYWYRQILGQKVEFLVSFYNNEISEKSEIFDDQFSVERPDGSNFTLKIRSTKLEDSAMYFCASRGEAGTGPSYEQYFGPGTRLTVT.